This TCR beta chain appears in the sequencing data of a study of human T cells and chemical hapten exposure. Study as a whole: An area of 2 cm by approximately 2.1 cm on upper inner arm skin received 2% DPC for sensitization.

Trimming removed 1 base at V and 4 bases at J, with 11 bases between. Germline V gene data show CDR1 as DFQATT and CDR2 as SNEGSKA (reference sequence). This CDR3 has 14 amino acids. This sample's time point: patch test 1, 2 weeks after DPC sensitization. Stated treatment: therapeutic diphenylcyclopropenone sensitization with weekly scalp DPC. This clonotype was seen a handful of times. TCRdb re-called the RACE reads with MiXCR, one entry per CDR3 protein. The table includes about 120,000 distinct CDR3 sequences, over 10% detected once. Sequencing used whole blood, obtained in connection with sensitization to the hapten diphenylcyclopropenone (DPC). V gene TRBV20-1 combines with J gene TRBJ1-5; possible D gene TRBD1, 5 bases. This receptor was taken from a woman between 45 and 65 years old with alopecia areata. Some clones in this sample may be carry-over from other donors' samples. CDR3 region: CSARGGGTNQPQHF. The CDR3 nucleotides read TGCAGTGCTAGAGGTGGGGGGACTAATCAGCCCCAGCATTTT.